This T cell receptor beta chain was found in a study of blood T cells in healthy people across ages. Study-wide results and caveats: Using unsorted PBMCs precluded a conclusive naive versus antigen-experienced comparison.

Per germline, CDR1 SGHDT and CDR2 YYEEEE. With 1 base removed from V and 7 bases from J, the gap between germline ends came to 23 bases. This CDR3 has 18 residues. For this clonotype: What it binds is not known.

Using a J-beta primer mix together with a sample-barcoded 5' primer, a second PCR was run for roughly 6 to 11 cycles. Each cDNA molecule was tagged by a template-switch adaptor that had 12 random nucleotides. Per-sample output comprised a minimum of 2.5 million paired-end reads containing CDR3. TCRdb reanalysed the 5' RACE reads using MiXCR and keeps one entry per CDR3 protein. The sample lists 600,000 to 850,000 distinct CDR3 sequences; approximately 43% were seen once. The rearrangement joins TRBV5-6 to TRBJ1-4; tentative D call: TRBD1 (6 bases). The receptor was isolated from a woman aged 55-70 years in good health. Sample: blood. The CDR3 loop reads CASSLSEHSGGRVEKLFF. In nucleotides, the CDR3 is TGTGCCAGCAGCTTGTCGGAACATTCCGGGGGGCGGGTTGAAAAACTGTTTTTT.